This is a list of T cell receptor beta chains from one sample in a study. TCRdb re-derived calls from the 5' RACE reads in MiXCR, one entry per CDR3 protein. The repertoire has over 40,000 distinct CDR3 sequences, around 20% of them found once; the top ten carry about 3.8%. Sample: Tregs sorted from blood. The receptors were sampled from a female donor with breast cancer. Each CDR3 is given with its conserved first and last residue. A D gene is named only where the DNA matches it firmly. Clone size is stated in some rows and not others, as once, few, many or a class when expanded.

v_gene: TRBV7-2; j_gene: TRBJ1-1; len: 13; d_gene: .; abundance: once; CDR3aa: CAGSLAGNTEAFF; CDR3nt: TGTGCCGGCAGCTTAGCAGGGAACACTGAAGCTTTCTTT
v_gene: TRBV4-1; j_gene: TRBJ2-5; len: 15; d_gene: TRBD2; abundance: .; CDR3aa: CASRPWLAGKVTQYF; CDR3nt: TGCGCCAGCAGGCCTTGGCTAGCGGGGAAGGTGACCCAGTACTTC
v_gene: TRBV15; j_gene: TRBJ2-1; len: 14; d_gene: TRBD2; abundance: .; CDR3aa: CATGLREEYNEQFF; CDR3nt: TGTGCCACCGGATTGCGGGAGGAGTACAATGAGCAGTTCTTC
v_gene: TRBV7-6; j_gene: TRBJ1-1; len: 13; d_gene: .; abundance: .; CDR3aa: CASSSVTNTEAFF; CDR3nt: TGTGCCAGCAGCTCGGTCACAAACACTGAAGCTTTCTTT
v_gene: TRBV20-1; j_gene: TRBJ2-7; len: 14; d_gene: TRBD2; abundance: .; CDR3aa: CSGGKGTSGYEQYF; CDR3nt: TGCAGTGGAGGAAAGGGGACTAGCGGCTACGAGCAGTACTTC
v_gene: TRBV5-1; j_gene: TRBJ2-5; len: 15; d_gene: .; abundance: .; CDR3aa: CASSLVGASQETQYF; CDR3nt: TGCGCCAGCAGCTTGGTAGGGGCATCACAAGAGACCCAGTACTTC
v_gene: TRBV20-1; j_gene: TRBJ2-1; len: 14; d_gene: TRBD2; abundance: many; CDR3aa: CSASVTSGYNEQFF; CDR3nt: TGCAGTGCTAGTGTGACTAGCGGATACAATGAGCAGTTCTTC
v_gene: TRBV9; j_gene: TRBJ2-1; len: 17; d_gene: .; abundance: few; CDR3aa: CASSVAIGTGTLDEQFF; CDR3nt: TGTGCCAGCAGCGTAGCAATTGGGACCGGGACTCTAGATGAGCAGTTCTTC
v_gene: TRBV2; j_gene: TRBJ1-1; len: 14; d_gene: .; abundance: .; CDR3aa: CASSQTAEATEAFF; CDR3nt: TGTGCCAGCAGCCAAACGGCAGAGGCCACTGAAGCTTTCTTT
v_gene: TRBV7-3; j_gene: TRBJ2-1; len: 16; d_gene: TRBD2; abundance: once; CDR3aa: CASSPMAGGISNEQFF; CDR3nt: TGTGCCAGCAGCCCCATGGCGGGAGGCATATCAAATGAGCAGTTCTTC
v_gene: TRBV6-1; j_gene: TRBJ1-6; len: 17; d_gene: TRBD1; abundance: .; CDR3aa: CASSGGTALTHNSPLHF; CDR3nt: TGCGCCAGCTCCGGCGGGACAGCCTTGACCCATAATTCACCCCTCCACTTT
v_gene: TRBV7-9; j_gene: TRBJ2-6; len: 15; d_gene: TRBD1; abundance: .; CDR3aa: CASRQGPSGANVLTF; CDR3nt: TGTGCCAGCCGACAGGGCCCCTCTGGGGCCAACGTCCTGACTTTC
v_gene: TRBV4-1; j_gene: TRBJ2-7; len: 17; d_gene: TRBD2; abundance: few; CDR3aa: CASSPKRTSGLLYEQYF; CDR3nt: TGCGCCAGCAGCCCAAAGCGAACTAGCGGGCTCCTATACGAGCAGTACTTC
v_gene: TRBV20-1; j_gene: TRBJ2-2; len: 18; d_gene: TRBD1; abundance: few; CDR3aa: CSARDDRAGGIGTGELFF; CDR3nt: TGCAGTGCTAGAGATGATAGGGCAGGGGGTATCGGCACCGGGGAGCTGTTTTTT
v_gene: TRBV13; j_gene: TRBJ2-3; len: 13; d_gene: .; abundance: .; CDR3aa: CASSSRAADTQYF; CDR3nt: TGTGCCAGCAGCTCCCGGGCCGCAGATACGCAGTATTTT
v_gene: TRBV12-3/TRBV12-4; j_gene: TRBJ1-4; len: 14; d_gene: TRBD1; abundance: .; CDR3aa: CASSADRVVGKLFF; CDR3nt: TGTGCCAGCAGCGCAGACAGGGTGGTGGGGAAACTGTTTTTT
v_gene: TRBV5-1; j_gene: TRBJ1-2; len: 14; d_gene: .; abundance: .; CDR3aa: CASSLAYGSYGYTF; CDR3nt: TGCGCCAGCAGCTTGGCTTACGGATCCTATGGCTACACCTTC
v_gene: TRBV15; j_gene: TRBJ2-1; len: 13; d_gene: .; abundance: many; CDR3aa: CATSIGRGDEQFF; CDR3nt: TGTGCCACCAGCATCGGCAGGGGGGATGAGCAGTTCTTC
v_gene: TRBV6-1; j_gene: TRBJ2-2; len: 15; d_gene: .; abundance: .; CDR3aa: CASSETTTNTGELFF; CDR3nt: TGTGCCAGCAGTGAGACTACCACGAACACCGGGGAGCTGTTTTTT
v_gene: TRBV25-1; j_gene: TRBJ2-2; len: 14; d_gene: .; abundance: .; CDR3aa: CASSDSWDTGELFF; CDR3nt: TGTGCCAGCAGTGATTCGTGGGACACCGGGGAGCTGTTTTTT
v_gene: TRBV5-1; j_gene: TRBJ1-5; len: 15; d_gene: .; abundance: .; CDR3aa: CASSLEGLGNQPQHF; CDR3nt: TGCGCCAGCAGCTTGGAAGGGTTGGGCAATCAGCCCCAGCATTTT
v_gene: TRBV7-9; j_gene: TRBJ2-7; len: 12; d_gene: .; abundance: few; CDR3aa: CASSLFLGGQYF; CDR3nt: TGTGCCAGCAGCTTATTTTTGGGAGGGCAGTACTTC
v_gene: TRBV11-2; j_gene: TRBJ1-6; len: 13; d_gene: .; abundance: .; CDR3aa: CASSRDDNSPLHF; CDR3nt: TGTGCCAGCAGTCGGGACGATAATTCACCCCTCCACTTT
v_gene: TRBV7-3; j_gene: TRBJ2-3; len: 17; d_gene: TRBD2; abundance: .; CDR3aa: CASSLISVAGGFDTQYF; CDR3nt: TGTGCCAGCAGCTTGATATCGGTAGCGGGAGGATTTGATACGCAGTATTTT
v_gene: TRBV7-8; j_gene: TRBJ2-4; len: 16; d_gene: .; abundance: many; CDR3aa: CASSLGTGLLKNIQYF; CDR3nt: TGTGCCAGCAGCTTAGGAACAGGGCTTCTGAAAAACATTCAGTACTTC
v_gene: TRBV4-2; j_gene: TRBJ2-2; len: 15; d_gene: .; abundance: .; CDR3aa: CASSPRGSDTGELFF; CDR3nt: TGTGCCAGCAGCCCCCGAGGGTCGGACACCGGGGAGCTGTTTTTT
v_gene: TRBV7-8; j_gene: TRBJ2-7; len: 14; d_gene: .; abundance: many; CDR3aa: CASKWTIESYEQYF; CDR3nt: TGTGCCAGCAAGTGGACCATAGAGAGTTACGAGCAGTACTTC
v_gene: TRBV5-1; j_gene: TRBJ1-2; len: 14; d_gene: .; abundance: many; CDR3aa: CASSLESTDYGYTF; CDR3nt: TGCGCCAGCAGCTTGGAATCAACAGACTATGGCTACACCTTC